This record looks at one T cell receptor beta chain sequence and its context. The antigen remains unidentified. TCRdb redid the calling of the reads with MiXCR, one entry per CDR3 protein. This table has around 230,000 distinct CDR3 sequences, approximately 7% appearing once. The data were obtained in a study of T cell repertoires in cytomegalovirus infection. Across the study: Public TCR beta signatures were indicative of both CMV infection and a matching HLA type. Study-level findings and limits: Cumulated frequencies of public TCR beta families served to identify carriers of CMV plus the relevant HLA. CMV-specific HLA-C-restricted TCR beta clonotypes dominated the ex vivo response.

Germline V gene sequence: CDR1 KGHDR, CDR2 SFDVKD. Trimming removed 3 bases from V and 5 bases from J, with 15 bases in between. The CDR3 loop spans 16 amino acids. The sample taken for sequencing was PBMCs. The chain carries TRBV24-1 and TRBJ2-2; no definite D call. The origin of this receptor is a human donor in good health (CMV status not recorded). Some clones in this sample may be carry-over from other donors' samples. The CDR3 DNA is TGTGCCACCAGTGATCCACTCGCACCACAGACCGGGGAGCTGTTTTTT. Translation: CATSDPLAPQTGELFF.